These 2 T cell receptor beta chains originate from one sample sequenced in a study of shared clonotypes between healthy human individuals. Produced via immunoSEQ multiplex PCR; TCRdb's table is partial and in-frame only. The sample shows approximately 2,000,000 clones, around 92% of them seen only once. Sequenced input: naive CD4+ T cells from PBMCs. The subset here: CD45RA+ positively selected. Every receptor here comes from a young man in good health. Some clones in this sample may be carry-over from other donors' samples.

This rearrangement joins TRBV28 to TRBJ2-1; tentatively, D is TRBD2 (6 bases). The germline V and J ends were trimmed by 2 bases and 0 bases, with 14 bases remaining between them. CDR3 length: 17 amino acids. The germline V gene has CDR1 MDHEN and CDR2 SYDVKM. The CDR3 is CASSLPGLLNSYNEQFF. In DNA form, the CDR3 reads TGTGCCAGCAGTTTACCGGGACTCCTAAACTCCTACAATGAGCAGTTCTTC.

The chain has TRBV28 and TRBJ1-1; the D is unclear. Germline lookup yields CDR1 MDHEN and CDR2 SYDVKM. The CDR3 loop spans 11 amino acids. Trimming took off 6 bases at V and 7 bases at J, with 9 bases between the two ends. CDR3 sequence reads: CASRGFGEAFF. CDR3 DNA sequence: TGTGCCAGCAGGGGGTTTGGTGAAGCTTTCTTT.